This section outlines one T cell receptor beta chain sequence together with its context. What antigen it recognizes has not been identified. Base-call qualities are not available, and no considerably larger clone is one nucleotide away. The data derive from a study of control samples from healthy donors and cancer patients (dated by TCRdb to the early 2020s). The library was made by the immunoSEQ multiplex PCR assay. Drawn from immuneACCESS, this table holds only the in-frame rearrangements with V and J called that TCRdb kept. Clones are partly lost; checked studies trace under half to an unresolved V gene and leave the rest unexplained. This sample comprises 170,000 or so clones, around 94% of them detected only once. About 1.5% of the sample is in the top ten clones. Material for sequencing was blood. The TCR was taken from a young woman in good health.

CDR3 protein: CASQIRAQNTEAFF. Read as DNA, the sequence is TGTGCCAGTCAGATAAGGGCCCAGAACACTGAAGCTTTCTTT. The rearranged chain carries TRBV19 and TRBJ1-1; no confident D gene assignment can be made. Spanning cysteine to phenylalanine, the CDR3 consists of 14 amino acids. CDR3 DNA is the only sequence kept; it has 42 bases, read in frame from the first base. V and J are truncated by 8 bases and 1 base respectively, leaving an intervening sequence of 14 bases. According to the germline V gene (reference sequence), CDR1 reads LNHDA and CDR2 reads SQIVND.